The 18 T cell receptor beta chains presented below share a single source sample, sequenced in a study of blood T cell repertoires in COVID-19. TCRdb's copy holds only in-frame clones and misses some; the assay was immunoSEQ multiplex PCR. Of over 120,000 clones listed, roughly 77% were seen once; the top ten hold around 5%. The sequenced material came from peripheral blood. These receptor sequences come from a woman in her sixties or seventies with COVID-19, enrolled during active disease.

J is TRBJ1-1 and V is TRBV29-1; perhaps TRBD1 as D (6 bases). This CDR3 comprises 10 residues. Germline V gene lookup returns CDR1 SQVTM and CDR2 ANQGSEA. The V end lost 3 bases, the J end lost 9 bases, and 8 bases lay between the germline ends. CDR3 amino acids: CSVEQGKAFF. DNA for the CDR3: TGCAGCGTTGAGCAGGGGAAAGCTTTCTTT.

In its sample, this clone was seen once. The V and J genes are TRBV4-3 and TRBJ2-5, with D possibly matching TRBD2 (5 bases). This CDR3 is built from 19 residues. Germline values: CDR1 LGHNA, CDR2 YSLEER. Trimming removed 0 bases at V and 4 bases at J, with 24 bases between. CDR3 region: CASSQDRSPTTGVGETQYF. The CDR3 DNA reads TGCGCCAGCAGCCAAGATAGATCCCCCACGACCGGGGTAGGAGAGACCCAGTACTTC.

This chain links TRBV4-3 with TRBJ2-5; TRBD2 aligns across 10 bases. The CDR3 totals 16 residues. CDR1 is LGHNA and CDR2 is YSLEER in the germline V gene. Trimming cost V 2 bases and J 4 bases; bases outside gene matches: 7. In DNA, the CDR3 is TGCGCCAGCAGCCAACAAGCGGGGGGGCCCGGAGAGACCCAGTACTTC. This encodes CASSQQAGGPGETQYF.

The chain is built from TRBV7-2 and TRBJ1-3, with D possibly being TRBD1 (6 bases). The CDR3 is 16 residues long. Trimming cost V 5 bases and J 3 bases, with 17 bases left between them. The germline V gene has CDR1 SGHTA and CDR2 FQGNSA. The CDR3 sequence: CASSPVGAVFGNTIYF. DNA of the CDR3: TGTGCCAGCAGCCCCGTGGGGGCCGTCTTTGGAAACACCATATATTTT.

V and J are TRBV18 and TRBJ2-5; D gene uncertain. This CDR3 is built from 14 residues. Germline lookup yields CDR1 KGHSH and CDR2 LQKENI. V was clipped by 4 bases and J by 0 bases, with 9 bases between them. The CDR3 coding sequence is TGTGCCAGCTCACACAGCCGGAACCAAGAGACCCAGTACTTC. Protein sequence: CASSHSRNQETQYF.

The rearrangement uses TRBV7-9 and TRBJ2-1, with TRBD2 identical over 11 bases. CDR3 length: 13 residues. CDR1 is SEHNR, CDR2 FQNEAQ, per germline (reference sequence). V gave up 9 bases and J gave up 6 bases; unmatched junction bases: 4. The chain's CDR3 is CASRTSGRNEQFF. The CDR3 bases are TGTGCCAGTCGGACTAGCGGGCGCAATGAGCAGTTCTTC. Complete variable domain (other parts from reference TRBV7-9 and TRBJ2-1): DTGVSQNPRHKITKRGQNVTFRCDPISEHNRLYWYRQTLGQGPEFLTYFQNEAQLEKSRLLSDRFSAERPKGSFSTLEIQRTEQGDSAMYLCASRTSGRNEQFFGPGTRLTVL.

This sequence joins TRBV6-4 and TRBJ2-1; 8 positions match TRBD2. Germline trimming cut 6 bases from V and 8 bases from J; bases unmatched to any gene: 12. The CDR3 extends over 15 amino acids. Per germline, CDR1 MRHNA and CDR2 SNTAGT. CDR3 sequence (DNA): TGTGCCAGCAGCCTCGACGGGGGGGGCCGGGATGAGCAGTTCTTC. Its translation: CASSLDGGGRDEQFF.

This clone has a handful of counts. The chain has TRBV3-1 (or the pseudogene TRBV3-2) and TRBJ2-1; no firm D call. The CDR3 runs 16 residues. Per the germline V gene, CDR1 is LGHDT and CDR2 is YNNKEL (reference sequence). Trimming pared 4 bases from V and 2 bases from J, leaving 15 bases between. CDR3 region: CASSRAPRSAYNEQFF. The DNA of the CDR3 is TGTGCCAGCAGCCGGGCCCCACGGTCGGCCTACAATGAGCAGTTCTTC.

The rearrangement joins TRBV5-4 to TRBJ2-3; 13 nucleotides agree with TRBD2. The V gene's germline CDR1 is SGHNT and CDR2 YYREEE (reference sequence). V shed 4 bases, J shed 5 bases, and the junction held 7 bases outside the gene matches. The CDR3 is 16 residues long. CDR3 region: CASSPGLAGVVDTQYF. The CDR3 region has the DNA TGTGCCAGCAGCCCCGGACTAGCGGGGGTGGTAGATACGCAGTATTTT.

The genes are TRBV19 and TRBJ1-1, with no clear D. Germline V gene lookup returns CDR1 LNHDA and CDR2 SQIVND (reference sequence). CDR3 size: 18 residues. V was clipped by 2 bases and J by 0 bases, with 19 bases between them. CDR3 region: CASSIKSSERPMNTEAFF. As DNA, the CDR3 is TGTGCCAGTAGTATAAAGTCTTCGGAGCGGCCGATGAACACTGAAGCTTTCTTT.

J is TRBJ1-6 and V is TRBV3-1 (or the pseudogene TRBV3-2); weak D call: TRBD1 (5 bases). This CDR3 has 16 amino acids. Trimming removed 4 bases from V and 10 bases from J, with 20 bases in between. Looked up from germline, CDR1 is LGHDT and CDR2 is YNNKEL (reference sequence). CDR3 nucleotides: TGTGCCAGCAGCCCTCACGGAGGGGCGCGGGACTCACCCCTCCACTTT. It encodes CASSPHGGARDSPLHF.

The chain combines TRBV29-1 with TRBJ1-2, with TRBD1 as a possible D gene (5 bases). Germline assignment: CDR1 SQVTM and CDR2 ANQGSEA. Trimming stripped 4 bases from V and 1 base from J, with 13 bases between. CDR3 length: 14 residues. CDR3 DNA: TGCAGCGTTGTCCCCAGGGATGATAACTATGGCTACACCTTC. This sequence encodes CSVVPRDDNYGYTF.

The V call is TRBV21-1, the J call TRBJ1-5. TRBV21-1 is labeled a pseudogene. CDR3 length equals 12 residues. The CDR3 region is CASSRSPRAQHF. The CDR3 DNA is TGTGCCAGCAGCAGATCCCCTCGGGCCCAGCATTTT.

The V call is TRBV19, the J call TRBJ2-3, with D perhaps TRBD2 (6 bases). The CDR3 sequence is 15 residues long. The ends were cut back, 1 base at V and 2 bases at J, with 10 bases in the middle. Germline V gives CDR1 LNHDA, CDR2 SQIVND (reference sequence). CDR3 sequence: CASSIGREATDTQYF. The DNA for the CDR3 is TGTGCCAGTAGTATAGGCAGGGAGGCCACAGATACGCAGTATTTT.

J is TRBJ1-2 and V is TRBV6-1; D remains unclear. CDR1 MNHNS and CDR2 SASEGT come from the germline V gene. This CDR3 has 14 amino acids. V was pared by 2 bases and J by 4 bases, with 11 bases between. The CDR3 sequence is CASSEPPNGYGYTF. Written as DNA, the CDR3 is TGTGCCAGCAGTGAACCCCCAAACGGCTATGGCTACACCTTC.

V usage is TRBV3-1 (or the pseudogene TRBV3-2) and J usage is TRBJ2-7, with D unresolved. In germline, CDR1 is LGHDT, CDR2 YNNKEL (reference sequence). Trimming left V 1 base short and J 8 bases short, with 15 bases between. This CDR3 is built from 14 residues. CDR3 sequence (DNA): TGTGCCAGCAGCCAAGGGGCCCTCGTTTCGCAGCAGTACTTC. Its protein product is CASSQGALVSQQYF.

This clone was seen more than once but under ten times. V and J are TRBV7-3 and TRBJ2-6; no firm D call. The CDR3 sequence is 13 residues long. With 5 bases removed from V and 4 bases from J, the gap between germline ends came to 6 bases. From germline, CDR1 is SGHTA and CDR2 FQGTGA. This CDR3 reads CASSAGGANVLTF. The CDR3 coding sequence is TGTGCCAGCAGCGCCGGGGGGGCCAACGTCCTGACTTTC.

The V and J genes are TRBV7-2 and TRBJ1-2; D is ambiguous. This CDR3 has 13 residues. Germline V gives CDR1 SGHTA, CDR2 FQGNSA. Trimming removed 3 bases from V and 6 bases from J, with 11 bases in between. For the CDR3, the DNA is TGTGCCAGCAGCTTTGCCCGCTCGGATGGCTACACCTTC. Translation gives CASSFARSDGYTF.